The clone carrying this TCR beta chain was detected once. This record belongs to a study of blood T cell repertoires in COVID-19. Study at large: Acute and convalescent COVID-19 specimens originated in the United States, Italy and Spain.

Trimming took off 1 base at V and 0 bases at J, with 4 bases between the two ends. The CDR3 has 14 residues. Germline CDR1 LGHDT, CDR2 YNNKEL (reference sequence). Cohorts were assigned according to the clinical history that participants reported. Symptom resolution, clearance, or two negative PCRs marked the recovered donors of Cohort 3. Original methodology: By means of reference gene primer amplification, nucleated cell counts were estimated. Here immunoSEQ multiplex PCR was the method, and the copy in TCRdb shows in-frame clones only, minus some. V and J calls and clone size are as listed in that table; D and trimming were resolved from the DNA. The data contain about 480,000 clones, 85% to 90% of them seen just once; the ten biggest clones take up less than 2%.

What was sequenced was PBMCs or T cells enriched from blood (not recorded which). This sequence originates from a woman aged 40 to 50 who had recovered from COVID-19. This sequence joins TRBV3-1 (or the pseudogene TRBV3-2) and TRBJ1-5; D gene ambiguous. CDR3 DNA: TGTGCCAGCAGCCAAGTATATAGCAATCAGCCCCAGCATTTT. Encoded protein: CASSQVYSNQPQHF.